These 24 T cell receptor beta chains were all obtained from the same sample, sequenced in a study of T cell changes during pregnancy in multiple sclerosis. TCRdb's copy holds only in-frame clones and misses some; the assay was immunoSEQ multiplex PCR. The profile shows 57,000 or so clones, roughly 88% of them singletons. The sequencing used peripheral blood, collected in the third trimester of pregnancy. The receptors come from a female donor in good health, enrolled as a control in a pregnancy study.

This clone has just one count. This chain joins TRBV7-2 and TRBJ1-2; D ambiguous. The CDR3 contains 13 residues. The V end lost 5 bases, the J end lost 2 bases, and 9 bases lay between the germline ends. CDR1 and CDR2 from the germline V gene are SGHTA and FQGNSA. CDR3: CASSVDSNYGYTF. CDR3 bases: TGTGCCAGCAGCGTGGACTCGAACTATGGCTACACCTTC.

The chain's CDR3 is CASRIAGGPNNEQFF. CDR3 nucleotide sequence: TGCGCCAGCAGGATAGCGGGGGGGCCGAACAATGAGCAGTTCTTC. The rearrangement joins TRBV5-1 to TRBJ2-1; the match to TRBD2 covers 11 bases. The CDR3 runs 15 residues. The J segment lost 5 bases and the V segment lost 5 bases, leaving 6 bases of the junction unmatched. Germline CDR1 SGHRS, CDR2 YFSETQ.

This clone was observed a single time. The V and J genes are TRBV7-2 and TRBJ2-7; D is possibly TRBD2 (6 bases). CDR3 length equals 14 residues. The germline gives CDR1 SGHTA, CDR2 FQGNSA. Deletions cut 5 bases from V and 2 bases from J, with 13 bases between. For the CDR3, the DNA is TGTGCCAGCAGCCCCGGTGGACTAACCTACGAGCAGTACTTC. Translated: CASSPGGLTYEQYF.

The CDR3 region has the DNA TGTGCCAGCAGTTTCGGTGGGGGGTACTACGAGCAGTACTTC. Translation: CASSFGGGYYEQYF. This chain uses TRBV6-5 with TRBJ2-7; tentatively, D is TRBD2 (6 bases). The CDR3 sequence is 14 residues long. Germline values: CDR1 MNHEY, CDR2 SVGAGI. Trimming took 4 bases from V and 3 from J, leaving 13 bases between them.

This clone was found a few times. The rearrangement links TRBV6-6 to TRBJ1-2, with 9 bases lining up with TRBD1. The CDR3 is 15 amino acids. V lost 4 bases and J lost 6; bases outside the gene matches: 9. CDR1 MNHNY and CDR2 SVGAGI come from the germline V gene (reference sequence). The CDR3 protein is CASSSLRTGAHGYTF. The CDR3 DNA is TGTGCCAGCAGTTCCCTAAGGACAGGGGCCCATGGCTACACCTTC.

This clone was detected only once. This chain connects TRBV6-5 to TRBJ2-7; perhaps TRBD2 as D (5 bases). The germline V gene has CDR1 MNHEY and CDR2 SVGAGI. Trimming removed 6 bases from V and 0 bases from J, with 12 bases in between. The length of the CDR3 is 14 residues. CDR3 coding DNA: TGTGCCAGCAGGCAACAACGGGGCTCCTACGAGCAGTACTTC. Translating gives CASRQQRGSYEQYF.

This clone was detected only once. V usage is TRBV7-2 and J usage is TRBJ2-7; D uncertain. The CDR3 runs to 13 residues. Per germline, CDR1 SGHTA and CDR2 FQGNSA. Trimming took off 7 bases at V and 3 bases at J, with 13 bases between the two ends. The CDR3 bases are TGTGCCAGCACACCCGTGGGCAGCTACGAGCAGTACTTC. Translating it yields CASTPVGSYEQYF.

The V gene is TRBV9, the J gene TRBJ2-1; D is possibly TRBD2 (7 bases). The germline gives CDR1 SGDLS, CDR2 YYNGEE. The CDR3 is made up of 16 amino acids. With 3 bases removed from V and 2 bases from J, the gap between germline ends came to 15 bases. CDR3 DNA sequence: TGTGCCAGCAGCGAGGGGGGGCTAGCAACCTACAATGAGCAGTTCTTC. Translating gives CASSEGGLATYNEQFF.

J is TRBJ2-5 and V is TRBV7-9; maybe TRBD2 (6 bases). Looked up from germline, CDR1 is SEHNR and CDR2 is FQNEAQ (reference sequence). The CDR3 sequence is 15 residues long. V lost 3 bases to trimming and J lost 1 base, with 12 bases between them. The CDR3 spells CASSLPGTFQETQYF. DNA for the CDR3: TGTGCCAGCAGCTTGCCCGGGACTTTCCAAGAGACCCAGTACTTC.

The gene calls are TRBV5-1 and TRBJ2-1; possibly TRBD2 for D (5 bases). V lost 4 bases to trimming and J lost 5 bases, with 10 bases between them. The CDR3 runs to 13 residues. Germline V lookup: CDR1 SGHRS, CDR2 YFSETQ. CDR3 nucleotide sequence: TGCGCCAGCAGCAACGCCGGGAACAATGAGCAGTTCTTC. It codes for CASSNAGNNEQFF.

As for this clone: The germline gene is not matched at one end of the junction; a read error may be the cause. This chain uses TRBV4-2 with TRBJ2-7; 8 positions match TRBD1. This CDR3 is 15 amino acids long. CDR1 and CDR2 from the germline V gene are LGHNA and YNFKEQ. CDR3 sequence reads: CASSQTGQGSNEQYF. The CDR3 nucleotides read TGTGCCAGCAGCCAAACCGGACAGGGCTCCAACGAGCAGTACTTC.

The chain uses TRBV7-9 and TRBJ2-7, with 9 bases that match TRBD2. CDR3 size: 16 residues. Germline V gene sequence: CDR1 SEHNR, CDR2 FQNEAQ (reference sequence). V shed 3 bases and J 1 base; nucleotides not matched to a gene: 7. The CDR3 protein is CASSLFGSGRSYEQYF. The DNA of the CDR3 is TGTGCCAGCAGCTTGTTTGGCAGCGGGAGGTCCTACGAGCAGTACTTC.

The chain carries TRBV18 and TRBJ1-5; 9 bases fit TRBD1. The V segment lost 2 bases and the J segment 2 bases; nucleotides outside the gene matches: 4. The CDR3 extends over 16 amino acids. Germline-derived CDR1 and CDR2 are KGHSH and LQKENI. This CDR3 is CASSPMGQGGNQPQHF. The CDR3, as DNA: TGTGCCAGCTCACCAATGGGACAGGGAGGCAATCAGCCCCAGCATTTT.

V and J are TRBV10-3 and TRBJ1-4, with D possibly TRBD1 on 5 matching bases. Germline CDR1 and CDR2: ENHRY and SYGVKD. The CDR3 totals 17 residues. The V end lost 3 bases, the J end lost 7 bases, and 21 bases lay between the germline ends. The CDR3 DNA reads TGTGCCATCAGTGAAATCTTAGCGGGGGGATCCGGTGAAAAACTGTTTTTT. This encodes CAISEILAGGSGEKLFF.

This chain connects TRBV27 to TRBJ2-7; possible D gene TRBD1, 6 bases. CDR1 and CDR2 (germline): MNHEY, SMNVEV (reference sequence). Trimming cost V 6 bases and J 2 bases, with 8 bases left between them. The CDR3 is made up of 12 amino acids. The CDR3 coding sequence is TGTGCCAGCAGGGACAGTCCCTACGAGCAGTACTTC. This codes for CASRDSPYEQYF.

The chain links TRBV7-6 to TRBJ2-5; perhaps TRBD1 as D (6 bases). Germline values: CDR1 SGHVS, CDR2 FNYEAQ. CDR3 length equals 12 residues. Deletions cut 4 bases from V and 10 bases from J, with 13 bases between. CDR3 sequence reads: CASSSIEDSQYF. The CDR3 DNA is TGTGCCAGCAGCTCAATTGAGGACAGCCAGTACTTC.

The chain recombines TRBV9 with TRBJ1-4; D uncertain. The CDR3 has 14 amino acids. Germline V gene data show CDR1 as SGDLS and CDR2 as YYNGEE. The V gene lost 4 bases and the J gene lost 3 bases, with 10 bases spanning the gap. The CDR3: CASSRGSANEKLFF. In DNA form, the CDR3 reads TGTGCCAGCAGCCGAGGGTCGGCTAATGAAAAACTGTTTTTT.

As DNA, the CDR3 is TGTGCCAGCAGCTTCTTAGCCATGAACACTGAAGCTTTCTTT. Amino acids: CASSFLAMNTEAFF. V is TRBV7-2 and J is TRBJ1-1; D gene unclear. Between the trimmed V and J ends, which lost 3 bases and 0 bases, there was a span of 8 bases. This CDR3 region has 14 residues. Germline CDR1 SGHTA, CDR2 FQGNSA.

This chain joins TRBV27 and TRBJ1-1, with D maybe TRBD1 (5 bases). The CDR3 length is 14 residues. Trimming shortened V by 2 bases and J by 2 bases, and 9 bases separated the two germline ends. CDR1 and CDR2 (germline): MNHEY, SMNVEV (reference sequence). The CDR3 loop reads CASSLTGPNTEAFF. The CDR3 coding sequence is TGTGCCAGCAGTTTAACAGGACCCAACACTGAAGCTTTCTTT.

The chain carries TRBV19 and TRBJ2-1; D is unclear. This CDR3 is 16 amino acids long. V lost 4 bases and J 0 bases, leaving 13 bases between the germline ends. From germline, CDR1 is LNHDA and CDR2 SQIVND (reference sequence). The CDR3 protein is CASSTIFTSSYNEQFF. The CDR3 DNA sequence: TGTGCCAGTAGTACGATTTTCACGAGCTCCTACAATGAGCAGTTCTTC.

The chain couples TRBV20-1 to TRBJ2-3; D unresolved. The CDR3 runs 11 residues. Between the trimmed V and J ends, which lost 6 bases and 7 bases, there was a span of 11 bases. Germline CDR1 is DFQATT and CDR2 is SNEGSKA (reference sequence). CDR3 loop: CSAPLVNTQYF. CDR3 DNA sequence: TGCAGTGCACCCCTAGTGAATACGCAGTATTTT.

The CDR3: CASSDVAGVTDTQYF. The CDR3 bases are TGTGCCAGCAGTGACGTTGCGGGAGTCACAGATACGCAGTATTTT. This chain links TRBV6-4 with TRBJ2-3, with 7 positions matching TRBD2. With 2 bases clipped from V and 2 bases from J, the junction kept 4 bases outside the gene matches. Per the germline V gene, CDR1 is MRHNA and CDR2 is SNTAGT. The CDR3 is made up of 15 amino acids.

This CDR3 reads CASSEGGWTDTQYF. CDR3 bases: TGTGCCAGCAGTGAGGGGGGGTGGACAGATACGCAGTATTTT. This chain uses TRBV25-1 with TRBJ2-3; 7 bases agree with TRBD2. The CDR3 runs 14 residues. The germline CDR1 and CDR2 sequences are MGHDK and SYGVNS. After removal of 3 bases from V and 3 bases from J, the junction contained 3 bases not matched to a gene.

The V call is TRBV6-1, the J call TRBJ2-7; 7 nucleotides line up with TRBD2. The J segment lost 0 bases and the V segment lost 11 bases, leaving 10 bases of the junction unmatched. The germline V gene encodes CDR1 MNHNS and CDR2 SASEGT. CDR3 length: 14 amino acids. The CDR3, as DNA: TGTGCCGTCCTGCGCGGGGGAAGCTCCTACGAGCAGTACTTC. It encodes CAVLRGGSSYEQYF.